Listed below are T cell receptor beta chains from one sample, sequenced in a study of T cell responses to AZD1222 COVID-19 vaccine. TCRdb's table, derived via immunoSEQ multiplex PCR, lists solely in-frame clones and lacks some. In the table there are about 120,000 clones, 87% of which are singletons. This material consisted of peripheral blood, taken on day 0 of AZD1222 vaccination. These receptors came from an adult in good health. Each CDR3 is given with its conserved first and last residue. The D gene is left open where the match is weak. Clone size appears in some rows only: once, few, many, or a class for an expanded clone.

>TRBJ1-2|TRBD1|TRBV5-4|.
CASSFGTENYGYTF
TGTGCCAGCAGCTTCGGGACAGAAAACTATGGCTACACCTTC
>TRBJ1-6|.|TRBV5-5|.
CASSLGTPLYNSPLHF
TGTGCCAGCAGCTTGGGGACACCCCTCTATAATTCACCCCTCCACTTT
>TRBJ2-4|TRBD1|TRBV27|.
CASSLSPDRVGIQYF
TGTGCCAGCAGTTTATCTCCCGACAGGGTGGGCATTCAGTACTTC
>TRBJ1-2|.|TRBV19|.
CASSALGANYGYTF
TGTGCCAGTAGTGCGTTGGGGGCCAACTATGGCTACACCTTC
>TRBJ2-1|.|TRBV29-1|.
CSTHGVSSYNEQFF
TGCAGCACGCACGGGGTTAGCTCCTACAATGAGCAGTTCTTC
>TRBJ2-7|.|TRBV5-8|.
CASSRSLGRTYEQYF
TGTGCCAGCAGCCGTTCTCTCGGTCGAACCTACGAGCAGTACTTC
>TRBJ1-5|.|TRBV19|.
CASSIDRDNQPQHF
TGTGCCAGTAGTATAGACAGGGACAATCAGCCCCAGCATTTT
>TRBJ2-1|.|TRBV6-1|.
CASSEAHGGGPLNEQFF
TGTGCCAGCAGTGAAGCGCATGGGGGGGGGCCCCTCAATGAGCAGTTCTTC
>TRBJ2-5|TRBD1|TRBV7-9|.
CASSFGGQGAQETQYF
TGTGCCAGCAGCTTTGGTGGACAGGGGGCACAAGAGACCCAGTACTTC
>TRBJ1-3|.|TRBV10-3|.
CASTSGNTIYF
TGTGCCAGCACATCTGGAAACACCATATATTTT
>TRBJ2-2|.|TRBV5-1|.
CASSVGENTGELFF
TGCGCCAGCAGCGTGGGAGAGAACACCGGGGAGCTGTTTTTT
>TRBJ1-5|.|TRBV12-5|.
CASGLVKTGINQPQHF
TGTGCTAGTGGTTTGGTCAAAACAGGGATAAATCAGCCCCAGCATTTT
>TRBJ2-1|TRBD2|TRBV9|.
CASSVDSGGANEQFF
TGTGCCAGCAGCGTAGATAGCGGGGGGGCTAATGAGCAGTTCTTC
>TRBJ1-1|.|TRBV5-1|.
CASSLPGLRNTEAFF
TGCGCCAGCAGCCTACCGGGACTCCGGAACACTGAAGCTTTCTTT
>TRBJ2-3|TRBD2|TRBV5-4|.
CASSLGGGEPDTQYF
TGTGCCAGCAGCTTGGGCGGGGGGGAACCAGATACGCAGTATTTT
>TRBJ1-2|.|TRBV29-1|.
CSVIPSWPANYGYTF
TGCAGCGTTATCCCCTCATGGCCAGCTAACTATGGCTACACCTTC
>TRBJ2-5|.|TRBV4-1|.
CASSQMGSETQYF
TGCGCCAGCAGCCAAATGGGGTCGGAGACCCAGTACTTC
>TRBJ1-5|.|TRBV12-3/TRBV12-4|.
CASSHRRLQPQHF
TGTGCCAGCAGTCATAGACGGTTACAGCCCCAGCATTTT
>TRBJ1-3|.|TRBV11-3|.
CASSLGSRGSSGNTIYF
TGTGCCAGCAGCTTAGGATCGCGGGGCAGCTCTGGAAACACCATATATTTT
>TRBJ2-6|.|TRBV27|once
CASSPGPGAGANVLTF
TGTGCCAGCAGCCCGGGGCCGGGGGCTGGGGCCAACGTCCTGACTTTC
>TRBJ2-7|TRBD2|TRBV11-2|.
CASSMTSGAREEQYF
TGTGCCAGCAGTATGACTAGCGGGGCTCGAGAGGAGCAGTACTTC
>TRBJ1-5|.|TRBV7-2|once
CASSLARGTNRVIGPQHF
TGTGCCAGCAGCTTAGCTAGAGGCACCAACAGGGTGATAGGGCCCCAGCATTTT
>TRBJ1-2|.|TRBV7-9|.
CASSLQRGYYGYTF
TGTGCCAGCAGCTTACAACGCGGGTACTATGGCTACACCTTC